These T cell receptor beta chains were read from a single sample in a study of blood T cell repertoires in COVID-19. Profiled with immunoSEQ multiplex PCR; TCRdb holds only in-frame clones, not every one. The sample shows 50,000 to 60,000 clones, roughly nine tenths of them seen only once. Sequences were obtained from peripheral blood. Receptors were obtained from an elderly man with active or convalescent COVID-19. The CDR3 runs from the conserved cysteine through the conserved F or W. D genes are given only for firm matches. The size of a clone is reported for some rows only, either as once, few or many, or as a class for expanded clones.

abundance: NA; v_gene: TRBV7-2; j_gene: TRBJ1-5; d_gene: TRBD1; CDR3nt: TGTGCCAGCAGCTCCGGACAGGGGGAATGGCCCCAGCATTTT; CDR3aa: CASSSGQGEWPQHF
abundance: NA; v_gene: TRBV27; j_gene: TRBJ2-1; d_gene: TRBD2; CDR3nt: TGTGCCAGCAGTTTGATGGGACTAGGTGGGTCCTACAATGAGCAGTTCTTC; CDR3aa: CASSLMGLGGSYNEQFF
abundance: NA; v_gene: TRBV7-8; j_gene: TRBJ1-1; d_gene: NA; CDR3nt: TGTGCCAGCAGCTTCCGAGCATTACAGGGCCGCACTGAAGCTTTCTTT; CDR3aa: CASSFRALQGRTEAFF
abundance: NA; v_gene: TRBV28; j_gene: TRBJ2-7; d_gene: NA; CDR3nt: TGTGCCAGCAGTTTACCTCAGGCAGGGAAGCGATACGAGCAGTACTTC; CDR3aa: CASSLPQAGKRYEQYF
abundance: NA; v_gene: TRBV27; j_gene: TRBJ2-7; d_gene: NA; CDR3nt: TGTGCCAGCAGTTTATCGGGGGCTCCAACCGTCCACGAGCAGTACTTC; CDR3aa: CASSLSGAPTVHEQYF
abundance: NA; v_gene: TRBV7-3; j_gene: TRBJ2-1; d_gene: TRBD2; CDR3nt: TGTGCCAGCAGCCCGGGGACTAGCGGGGGGGAGCAGTTCTTC; CDR3aa: CASSPGTSGGEQFF
abundance: NA; v_gene: TRBV18; j_gene: TRBJ1-6; d_gene: NA; CDR3nt: TGTGCCAGCTCCCCTCGCGACGCGGGATATAATTCACCCCTCCACTTT; CDR3aa: CASSPRDAGYNSPLHF
abundance: NA; v_gene: TRBV7-9; j_gene: TRBJ1-1; d_gene: TRBD1; CDR3nt: TGTGCCAGCAGCTTAAGGTGGGACAGTGAAGCTTTCTTT; CDR3aa: CASSLRWDSEAFF
abundance: NA; v_gene: TRBV5-1; j_gene: TRBJ1-2; d_gene: NA; CDR3nt: TGCGCCAGCAGCTTGCTTTCAGGGATGCTCTATGGCTACACCTTC; CDR3aa: CASSLLSGMLYGYTF
abundance: NA; v_gene: TRBV7-9; j_gene: TRBJ2-7; d_gene: NA; CDR3nt: TGTGCCAGCAGCTTAGGGACAGAAGGGAAGGTCTTC; CDR3aa: CASSLGTEGKVF
abundance: once; v_gene: TRBV7-2; j_gene: TRBJ2-3; d_gene: NA; CDR3nt: TGTGCCAGCAGCTCCTTAGCGCCAGATACGCAGTATTTT; CDR3aa: CASSSLAPDTQYF
abundance: NA; v_gene: TRBV19; j_gene: TRBJ2-3; d_gene: NA; CDR3nt: TGTGCCAGTAGTCGCTCGGGGGATACGCAGTATTTT; CDR3aa: CASSRSGDTQYF
abundance: NA; v_gene: TRBV30; j_gene: TRBJ1-6; d_gene: NA; CDR3nt: TGTGCCTGGAGTGTACGGTTCTCACCCCTCCACTTT; CDR3aa: CAWSVRFSPLHF
abundance: NA; v_gene: TRBV11-2; j_gene: TRBJ2-7; d_gene: TRBD2; CDR3nt: TGTGCCAGCAGCTTTCCCCCGGGGGGTGGTTACGAGCAGTACTTC; CDR3aa: CASSFPPGGGYEQYF
abundance: NA; v_gene: TRBV19; j_gene: TRBJ1-2; d_gene: NA; CDR3nt: TGTGCCAGTATACAGGAGGGGCGTACCTATGGCTACACCTTC; CDR3aa: CASIQEGRTYGYTF
abundance: NA; v_gene: TRBV28; j_gene: TRBJ1-3; d_gene: TRBD1; CDR3nt: TGTGCCAGCAGCTCAGGGGGCTATGGAAACACCATATATTTT; CDR3aa: CASSSGGYGNTIYF
abundance: NA; v_gene: TRBV5-4; j_gene: TRBJ2-1; d_gene: NA; CDR3nt: TGTGCCAGCAGCTCCCCTAATGCCTACAATGAGCAGTTCTTC; CDR3aa: CASSSPNAYNEQFF
abundance: NA; v_gene: TRBV28; j_gene: TRBJ1-3; d_gene: NA; CDR3nt: TGTGCCAGCAGCCCCCCGACGGGGTACAACACCATATATTTT; CDR3aa: CASSPPTGYNTIYF
abundance: few; v_gene: TRBV5-1; j_gene: TRBJ1-1; d_gene: TRBD1; CDR3nt: TGCGCCAGCAGCTTACTCCCGGGACAGAGCGAAGCTTTCTTT; CDR3aa: CASSLLPGQSEAFF
abundance: once; v_gene: TRBV7-8; j_gene: TRBJ2-5; d_gene: NA; CDR3nt: TGTGCCAGCAGTCCCCCACGGAGAGAGACCCAGTACTTC; CDR3aa: CASSPPRRETQYF
abundance: NA; v_gene: TRBV20-1; j_gene: TRBJ2-3; d_gene: NA; CDR3nt: TGCAGTGCTCAAAGCACAGATACGCAGTATTTT; CDR3aa: CSAQSTDTQYF
abundance: NA; v_gene: TRBV5-1; j_gene: TRBJ1-4; d_gene: NA; CDR3nt: TGCGCCAGCAGCGTTACGACAGAAAATGAAAAACTGTTTTTT; CDR3aa: CASSVTTENEKLFF
abundance: NA; v_gene: TRBV28; j_gene: TRBJ1-2; d_gene: NA; CDR3nt: TGTGCCAGCAGTCTGCGGGGGATTTCCCTCATTGGCTACACCTTC; CDR3aa: CASSLRGISLIGYTF
abundance: NA; v_gene: TRBV7-3; j_gene: TRBJ2-1; d_gene: NA; CDR3nt: TGTGCCAGCAGCTTATCTTCGGGTTTCACGACCTCCTACAATGAGCAGTTCTTC; CDR3aa: CASSLSSGFTTSYNEQFF
abundance: few; v_gene: TRBV7-9; j_gene: TRBJ1-4; d_gene: NA; CDR3nt: TGTGCCAGCAGCTTAGGGCAAGGCGGTGAAAAACTGTTTTTT; CDR3aa: CASSLGQGGEKLFF
abundance: NA; v_gene: TRBV6-5; j_gene: TRBJ2-7; d_gene: NA; CDR3nt: TGTGCCAGCAGTTACTCTGGCAGCTCCTACGAGCAGTACTTC; CDR3aa: CASSYSGSSYEQYF
abundance: NA; v_gene: TRBV7-9; j_gene: TRBJ1-1; d_gene: NA; CDR3nt: TGTGCCAGCAGCTTAAGGGGCTTGGAGACTGAAGCTTTCTTT; CDR3aa: CASSLRGLETEAFF
abundance: NA; v_gene: TRBV5-1; j_gene: TRBJ2-7; d_gene: NA; CDR3nt: TGCGCCAGCAGTGGAGCCCCGGGCTACGAGCAGTACTTC; CDR3aa: CASSGAPGYEQYF
abundance: once; v_gene: TRBV19; j_gene: TRBJ1-2; d_gene: TRBD1; CDR3nt: TGTGCCAGTAGCATTACAGGGGGGAACTATGGCTACACCTTC; CDR3aa: CASSITGGNYGYTF
abundance: NA; v_gene: TRBV18; j_gene: TRBJ2-7; d_gene: TRBD1; CDR3nt: TGTGCCAGCTCACGTGACAGGGAATCCGAGCAGTACTTC; CDR3aa: CASSRDRESEQYF